This section outlines one TCR beta chain sequence together with its context. The antigen it binds to is not known. The record has no base qualities; no much larger clone is one base away. The library was produced with the immunoSEQ multiplex PCR assay. A mixture of 60 forward primers for TCR Vbeta segments and 13 reverse primers for TCR Jbeta segments was used in the multiplex PCR. The CDR3 region of rearranged TCR beta genes was amplified from genomic DNA with a multiplex PCR assay. Amplified TCR beta libraries were sequenced as 87-base-pair reads on the Illumina HiSeq System. The original pipeline was this. A later analysis counted approximately 74 million unique TCR beta chains across the 700 or so repertoires, and some 11 million of these chains were shared by at least two donors. A nearest-neighbor algorithm error-corrected the raw reads and collapsed the reads into unique sequences, merging closely related sequences to remove PCR and sequencing errors. To assign V, D and J gene segments, CDR3 sequences were aligned to IMGT reference sequences. For a sequence to be retained, at least a six-nucleotide match to both a V gene segment and a J gene segment was required. Rearrangements were classified as productive when the CDR3 lacked stop codons and remained in frame with V and J, and all other rearrangements were classified as non-productive. CDR3 was defined by IMGT convention, running from the second conserved V-encoded cysteine to the conserved J-encoded phenylalanine. In an earlier analysis of around 540 of the donors, sequences lacking an unambiguous match to a single V gene segment were excluded. An earlier analysis of a few hundred of the donors classified V segments as functional when productive rearrangements were above 56.7% and as segregating when the standard deviation between donors was above 5%. To diagnose cytomegalovirus status from the catalog of TCR beta chain sequences, a statistical classification framework was built. In a later analysis, TCR nucleotide sequences were compared against IMGT/GENE-DB human TR gene sequences so that V and J genes could be assigned. The TCRdist pipeline was used in a later analysis to assign CDR3 sequences and most-parsimonious VDJ recombination scenarios. A later analysis defined each TCR beta chain by its CDR3 amino acid sequence plus V-gene family, and excluded reads lacking a unique V-gene family. To address suspected cross-contamination and a sequencing artifact, a later analysis removed roughly 580 highly shared, low-generation-probability nucleotide sequences. A later analysis calculated a clonal expansion index for each public chain from normalized within-repertoire ranks of inferred template counts. In a later analysis, generation probabilities were computed with a VDJ recombination model fitted to out-of-frame rearrangements, and the resulting probabilities were checked against IGoR. Hypergeometric tests were used in a later analysis to score TCR-TCR, TCR-HLA and TCR-CMV co-occurrence, with a repertoire-size bias correction applied to the TCR pairs. False discovery rates were estimated in a later analysis by permuting HLA or CMV assignments 20 times. In a later analysis, co-occurring TCRs were grouped using DBSCAN, and TCRdist sequence similarity was added for clustering within HLA-allele-positive subsets. For co-occurrence clustering, repertoires with fewer than 30,000 or more than 120,000 public chains were excluded, along with five or six repertoires with anomalous nucleotide sharing. Sourced from immuneACCESS, this table was stored by TCRdb with only in-frame sequences that have V and J called. A share of the clones is absent; for the studies checked, an unresolved V gene accounts for under half, and the remainder has no known explanation. Clone size and the V and J calls come from that table; the DNA yielded D and trimming. For this sample there are around 200,000 clones; roughly four fifths appear just once. The ten biggest clones cover 1.6% of the sample.

This entry comes from a study of cytomegalovirus exposure and HLA in healthy donors (dated by TCRdb to about 2017). Broadly, across the study: According to an earlier analysis of a few hundred of the donors, 200 million or so T cells yielded 117 million unique TCR beta sequences and more than 250 Gb of sequence data. An early release covering roughly 640 HLA-typed donors comprised roughly 300 gigabases of sequencing data and approximately 85 million unique TCR sequences. Among the roughly 390 genotyped donors, approximately 77% belonged to the genetic ancestry cluster associated with self-reported Caucasian donors. The study aimed to test whether signatures of past pathogen exposure could be identified by cataloging public T cell receptors. The T cell repertoires of around 670 subjects were profiled by immunosequencing and related to cytomegalovirus serostatus. A separate validation cohort of roughly 110 different subjects was used in addition to the approximately 700-subject first cohort. To predict cytomegalovirus infection status, the study combined high-throughput TCR immunosequencing, statistical association of individual TCRs with disease status, and machine learning. A later analysis re-analyzed previously published TCR beta repertoires from 660 or so donors and added high-resolution HLA genotyping to study TCR occurrence patterns. Rather than using new phenotypic data, the later analysis identified candidate immune exposures from TCR beta sequences and from how often those sequences occurred across donors. An earlier analysis of some 600 of the donors applied high-throughput TCR beta sequencing to assess whether each TCR beta V gene segment acted as functional or pseudogenic. Donor age, sex, ethnicity and CMV serostatus were compiled alongside the repertoire data. A later genetic analysis took genome-wide SNP genotypes for 398 of the 666 donors and used that subset as a discovery cohort. All discovery cohort repertoires had been generated using a single sequencing platform. HLA typing covered class I and class II loci at four-digit resolution. The number of typed donors differed by locus: about 620-640 for A, B, C, DRB1 and DQB1; about 520 for DQA1; approximately 610 for DPA1; and around 450 for DPB1. Because of strong linkage in the cohort, roughly five DR-DQ haplotypes were treated as single units for association and clustering. On average, roughly 250,000 unique TCR beta nucleotide sequences were sequenced per donor among a few hundred genotyped donors of the cohort, with about 19% of those sequences being non-productive.

The cohort comprised hundreds of healthy bone marrow donors. At the time of sampling, every cohort member was nominally healthy, though immune exposures that went unrecorded were likely present. The donor was CMV seronegative and was included in the group of over 300 seronegative cohort members. A peripheral blood sample was provided by each donor, and peripheral blood mononuclear cells were used for TCR beta sequencing. Genomic DNA was extracted from the blood cell samples with the Qiagen DNeasy Blood Extraction Kit. V gives up 4 bases and J gives up 4 bases, and the segment between their germline ends measures 4 bases. Via the germline V gene (reference sequence), CDR1 is MNHNY and CDR2 SVGAGI. Spanning cysteine to phenylalanine, the CDR3 consists of 11 amino acids. Kept here is only the CDR3 DNA, which spans 33 bases and is read in frame from base 1. Paper-wide results and their limitations: Over 15 rarely observed V segments, including chromosome 9 orphons, were excluded from the earlier analysis of several hundred of the donors because counts were too low. V-gene and J-gene trimming of TCR beta chains was associated with a missense DCLRE1C variant in a later genetic analysis, and the association was replicated in an independent cohort. Some IMGT-functional V segments, including TRBV6-2 and TRBV6-3, could not be distinguished by the 87-base-pair reads and were therefore excluded. The authors suggested that the approach could potentially be extended to other disease states and immunological phenotypes. Specific HLA alleles were associated with 16,951 TCR beta sequences at a false discovery rate of 0.05 in a later analysis. Roughly uniform sequencing depth across donors was assumed in presence/absence analyses, although this assumption may not hold. For the cohort, immune exposure information was limited to CMV serostatus. A total of fewer than 200 TCR beta chains were listed by the study as associated with cytomegalovirus. A later analysis found that TCR association rates varied across HLA loci, with DRB1 alleles showing the most associated TCRs and HLA-C alleles the fewest. The sequencing pipeline was judged likely to have produced a cluster of highly shared sequence variants as a technical artifact. Linkage disequilibrium might explain the correlated functional status among segregating V segments, but an unknown experimental factor could not be ruled out. In an earlier analysis of around 600 of the donors, most TCR beta V segments appeared in productive rearrangements about 90% or about 30% of the time, broadly matching IMGT annotations. While some public TCRs were present in many individuals, most TCR sequences turned up only very rarely across donors. Because some donors lacked HLA typing at each locus, the association tests relied only on the typed subset. Strong co-occurrence of HLA alleles, especially DR and DQ, made assigning TCR associations to individual alleles difficult. In a later analysis, several top co-occurrence clusters were reported to appear linked to parvovirus B19, influenza, CMV and Epstein-Barr virus. In a later analysis, most CMV-associated TCR beta chains were found to appear HLA-restricted, with HLA associations seemingly driven largely by CMV exposure. This cohort had only TCR beta chains sequenced, and the lack of alpha or paired-chain data limited which features could be detected. Compared with equally common non-associated chains, HLA-associated TCR beta chains in a later analysis were more clonally expanded and had lower generation probabilities. A further reported finding was that TCR beta sequences accurately predicted the HLA-A and HLA-B alleles for most subjects in the first cohort. In a later genetic analysis, fewer N-insertions in productive TCRs were reported among donors in an Asian-associated ancestry cluster than the roughly 700-donor mean. The classifier was reported to diagnose cytomegalovirus status with high specificity and sensitivity in both the original cohort and the validation cohort. In vitro tests confirmed that a few of the cytomegalovirus-associated TCR beta chains recognize cytomegalovirus antigens.

The source is a man in his forties or fifties in good health and CMV-seronegative. The chain joins TRBV6-6 to TRBJ1-2; a confident D gene designation cannot be given. The sample consisted of PBMCs. The CDR3 region has the sequence CASSSGYGYTF. The sequenced DNA: TGTGCCAGCAGTTCCGGCTATGGCTACACCTTC.